These 7 T cell receptor beta chains share one sample of origin, sequenced in a study of control samples from healthy donors and cancer patients. TCRdb keeps only in-frame clones here, not all; method: immunoSEQ multiplex PCR. This sample has about 140,000 clones, with 91% found just once. What was sequenced was blood. The source of these receptors is a man aged 18 to 29 in good health.

The chain has TRBV19 and TRBJ2-3; 8 positions agree with TRBD2. The CDR3 spans 16 residues. Looked up from germline, CDR1 is LNHDA and CDR2 is SQIVND (reference sequence). V lost 3 bases to trimming and J lost 2 bases; unmatched junction nucleotides: 7. CDR3 nucleotide sequence: TGTGCCAGTAGTATTGCGGATAGCGGGGACACAGATACGCAGTATTTT. As protein: CASSIADSGDTDTQYF.

This chain links TRBV13 with TRBJ2-7; 9 positions agree with TRBD2. J was trimmed by 4 bases and V by 2 bases; bases with no gene match: 6. Germline loops: CDR1 PRHDT, CDR2 FYEKMQ (reference sequence). There are 15 residues in the CDR3. CDR3 DNA: TGTGCCAGCAGCTTATGGTCTAGCGGGGATTACGAGCAGTACTTC. Amino acids: CASSLWSSGDYEQYF. The complete variable domain, with remaining parts taken from reference TRBV13 and TRBJ2-7, reads AAGVIQSPRHLIKEKRETATLKCYPIPRHDTVYWYQQGPGQDPQFLISFYEKMQSDKGSIPDRFSAQQFSDYHSELNMSSLELGDSALYFCASSLWSSGDYEQYFGPGTRLTVT.

The J gene is TRBJ1-1, the V gene TRBV5-1; D might be TRBD1 (6 bases). V lost 4 bases to trimming and J lost 1 base, with 17 bases between them. The CDR3 length is 16 residues. Germline V gene sequence: CDR1 SGHRS, CDR2 YFSETQ. CDR3 in amino acids: CASSQGGGTKNTEAFF. The CDR3 DNA sequence: TGCGCCAGCAGCCAGGGAGGGGGGACAAAGAACACTGAAGCTTTCTTT. The full variable domain, its missing parts supplied by reference TRBV5-1 and TRBJ1-1, is KAGVTQTPRYLIKTRGQQVTLSCSPISGHRSVSWYQQTPGQGLQFLFEYFSETQRNKGNFPGRFSGRQFSNSRSEMNVSTLELGDSALYLCASSQGGGTKNTEAFFGQGTRLTVV.

CDR3 nucleotides: TGTGCCAGCGGCAGGGCCTACGAGCAGTACTTC. It yields the protein CASGRAYEQYF. V gene TRBV2 combines with J gene TRBJ2-7; tentatively, D is TRBD1 (5 bases). The CDR3 is 11 residues long. The germline V gene has CDR1 SNHLY and CDR2 FYNNEI. The ends were cut back, 8 bases at V and 2 bases at J, with 7 bases in the middle.

J is TRBJ1-4 and V is TRBV4-3, with D maybe TRBD1 (5 bases). The V gene's germline CDR1 is LGHNA and CDR2 YSLEER. The ends were cut back, 1 base at V and 4 bases at J, with 13 bases in the middle. CDR3 length: 16 amino acids. The CDR3 region has the DNA TGCGCCAGCAGCCAAGGGGCAGGGACCAATAATGAAAAACTGTTTTTT. Amino acid sequence: CASSQGAGTNNEKLFF.

This clone was observed a handful of times. The chain combines TRBV6-2 or TRBV6-3 with TRBJ2-3, with TRBD2 matching over 14 bases. Germline lookup yields CDR1 MNHEY and CDR2 SVGEGT. The CDR3 sequence is 15 residues long. The V gene end was trimmed by 5 bases and the J gene end by 8 bases; junction bases not matched to a gene: 6. The CDR3 region is CASSLTSGGAGTQYF. CDR3 nucleotides: TGTGCCAGCAGTCTGACTAGCGGGGGGGCTGGTACGCAGTATTTT.

The gene calls are TRBV11-2 and TRBJ2-7; D uncertain. V lost 0 bases to trimming and J lost 0 bases, with 6 bases between them. The CDR3 contains 14 residues. From germline, CDR1 is SGHAT and CDR2 FQNNGV. Here the CDR3 DNA reads TGTGCCAGCAGCTTAGATCCGGGCTCCTACGAGCAGTACTTC. This translates into CASSLDPGSYEQYF. The full variable domain, its missing parts supplied by reference TRBV11-2 and TRBJ2-7, is EAGVAQSPRYKIIEKRQSVAFWCNPISGHATLYWYQQILGQGPKLLIQFQNNGVVDDSQLPKDRFSAERLKGVDSTLKIQPAKLEDSAVYLCASSLDPGSYEQYFGPGTRLTVT.